Presented here are 21 T cell receptor beta chains from one specimen sequenced in a study of T cell repertoires in cytomegalovirus infection. One entry per CDR3 protein, called by TCRdb with MiXCR from the reads. This sample yields about 190,000 distinct CDR3 sequences, of which about a tenth are seen a single time; about 5% belongs to the top ten. Sequencing was performed on PBMCs. The origin of the receptors is a human donor in good health (CMV status not recorded). Some clones in this sample may be carry-over from other donors' samples.

This clonotype was observed a few times. The chain uses TRBV5-1 and TRBJ1-1, with TRBD1 identical over 7 bases. CDR1 is SGHRS, CDR2 YFSETQ, per germline. CDR3 length: 12 amino acids. V dropped 4 bases and J dropped 8; count of bases not matched to a gene: 5. The CDR3: CASSGDRPEAFF. The CDR3 DNA sequence: TGCGCCAGCAGCGGGGACAGACCCGAAGCTTTCTTT.

This clonotype has a handful of counts. The chain uses TRBV29-1 and TRBJ1-1; the D gene is possibly TRBD1 (5 bases). The CDR3 has 14 residues. V was clipped by 1 base and J by 1 base, with 10 bases between them. Germline V gives CDR1 SQVTM, CDR2 ANQGSEA. CDR3 region: CSVEVGRGNTEAFF. CDR3 DNA: TGCAGCGTTGAAGTGGGGCGGGGGAACACTGAAGCTTTCTTT.

Only a few counts were recorded for this clonotype. The chain employs TRBV6-2 or TRBV6-3 and TRBJ2-2; 9 positions match TRBD1. CDR3 length: 16 amino acids. Unmatched junction bases numbered 2, after V lost 2 bases and J lost 1 base. Germline-derived CDR1 and CDR2 are MNHEY and SVGEGT. CDR3 coding DNA: TGTGCCAGCAGTTACGGGACAGGGATGAACACCGGGGAGCTGTTTTTT. It specifies CASSYGTGMNTGELFF.

A remark on this clonotype: Being one base from a much bigger clone, this may be a read error. The rearrangement links TRBV28 to TRBJ1-1, with D unclear. The germline gives CDR1 MDHEN, CDR2 SYDVKM. This CDR3 comprises 12 residues. Trimming stripped 6 bases from V and 3 bases from J, with 8 bases between. Here the CDR3 reads CASRFHYTEAFF. In DNA form, the CDR3 reads TGTGCCAGCAGGTTCCATTACACTGAAGCTTTCTTT.

The V gene is TRBV20-1, the J gene TRBJ2-2; D is perhaps TRBD1 (5 bases). The CDR3 is 15 amino acids. V was shortened by 3 bases and J by 1 base, with 12 bases between the two germline ends. Germline CDR1 DFQATT, CDR2 SNEGSKA (reference sequence). CDR3 region: CSARLGRRNTGELFF. CDR3 in DNA: TGCAGTGCTAGGCTGGGGCGGAGGAACACCGGGGAGCTGTTTTTT.

The chain carries TRBV11-2 and TRBJ2-7; D assignment may be TRBD1 or TRBD2 (6 bases each). Trimming removed 2 bases from V and 2 bases from J, with 13 bases in between. Germline V CDR1 and CDR2: SGHAT, FQNNGV. This CDR3 contains 15 residues. The DNA for the CDR3 is TGTGCCAGCAGCTTAATTGGGGGGCCGACCTACGAGCAGTACTTC. Translated: CASSLIGGPTYEQYF. The full variable domain, completed using reference TRBV11-2 and TRBJ2-7, is EAGVAQSPRYKIIEKRQSVAFWCNPISGHATLYWYQQILGQGPKLLIQFQNNGVVDDSQLPKDRFSAERLKGVDSTLKIQPAKLEDSAVYLCASSLIGGPTYEQYFGPGTRLTVT.

This clonotype was recorded at least ten times. The chain combines TRBV15 with TRBJ2-1, with D perhaps TRBD1 or TRBD2 (6 bases each). Deletions cut 1 base from V and 7 bases from J, with 14 bases between. The length of the CDR3 is 15 residues. Germline assignment: CDR1 LNHNV and CDR2 YYDKDF (reference sequence). The CDR3 DNA sequence: TGTGCCACCAGCAGAGGGAGGGGGACCCAAAATGAGCAGTTCTTC. Protein product: CATSRGRGTQNEQFF.

This clonotype has more than one count but fewer than ten. The V and J genes are TRBV20-1 and TRBJ1-5; perhaps TRBD1 as D (5 bases). CDR1 DFQATT and CDR2 SNEGSKA come from the germline V gene (reference sequence). The CDR3 contains 16 residues. Trimming left V 4 bases short and J 2 bases short, with 18 bases between. The CDR3 loop reads CSANHLSQGGNQPQHF. The CDR3 coding sequence is TGCAGTGCTAACCACCTGAGCCAGGGAGGCAATCAGCCCCAGCATTTT.

This clonotype was detected many times. This sequence joins TRBV7-9 and TRBJ1-1; D gene unclear. Germline V gene lookup returns CDR1 SEHNR and CDR2 FQNEAQ (reference sequence). CDR3 length equals 15 residues. The ends were cut back, 8 bases at V and 1 base at J, with 17 bases in the middle. CDR3 DNA: TGTGCCAGCGCCCCCATAGGGTCGAGGAACACTGAAGCTTTCTTT. It encodes CASAPIGSRNTEAFF.

This clonotype was seen a few times. The CDR3 DNA is TGTGCCAGCATCCCTCCCCAGGGGAACACTGAAGCTTTCTTT. It is translated as CASIPPQGNTEAFF. The chain couples TRBV28 to TRBJ1-1; the D gene is possibly TRBD1 (5 bases). Germline CDR1 and CDR2: MDHEN and SYDVKM. V lost 7 bases, J lost 1 base, and 13 bases lay in between. The CDR3 consists of 14 residues. The complete variable domain, with remaining parts taken from reference TRBV28 and TRBJ1-1, reads DVKVTQSSRYLVKRTGEKVFLECVQDMDHENMFWYRQDPGLGLRLIYFSYDVKMKEKGDIPEGYSVSREKKERFSLILESASTNQTSMYLCASIPPQGNTEAFFGQGTRLTVV.

The chain carries TRBV14 and TRBJ2-1; D not resolved. This CDR3 region has 13 residues. Trimming cost V 4 bases and J 7 bases, with 11 bases left between them. Germline assignment: CDR1 SGHDN and CDR2 FVKESK. CDR3 bases: TGTGCCAGCAGCCCATCGGCTCGGAATGAGCAGTTCTTC. Amino acid sequence: CASSPSARNEQFF.

This clonotype was seen at least ten times. The V and J genes are TRBV7-8 and TRBJ1-1; 7 bases fit TRBD1. Germline CDR1 SGHVS, CDR2 FQNEAQ. This CDR3 comprises 13 residues. Losses at the gene ends were 6 bases for V and 7 bases for J; bases not matched to a gene: 8. The CDR3: CASRSRGTDEAFF. CDR3 DNA: TGTGCCAGCAGGTCCCGGGGGACAGATGAAGCTTTCTTT. The whole variable domain, remainder taken from reference TRBV7-8 and TRBJ1-1, is GAGVSQSPRYKVAKRGQDVALRCDPISGHVSLFWYQQALGQGPEFLTYFQNEAQLDKSGLPSDRFFAERPEGSVSTLKIQRTQQEDSAVYLCASRSRGTDEAFFGQGTRLTVV.

This clonotype was picked up one time. This may stem from a read error, because a much larger clone lies one nucleotide away. This chain links TRBV20-1 with TRBJ1-6, with D possibly matching TRBD1 (6 bases). There are 13 residues in the CDR3. The germline CDR1 and CDR2 sequences are DFQATT and SNEGSKA (reference sequence). CDR3 in amino acids: CSAGGQSNSPLDF. The CDR3 DNA reads TGCAGTGCTGGGGGGCAGTCTAATTCACCCCTCGACTTT.

This clonotype has ten or more counts. The V gene is TRBV28, the J gene TRBJ2-3; TRBD2 agrees at 9 bases. The J segment lost 4 bases and the V segment lost 7 bases, leaving 9 bases of the junction unmatched. There are 15 residues in the CDR3. From germline, CDR1 is MDHEN and CDR2 SYDVKM. The CDR3 coding sequence is TGTGCCAGCATCGAAGCGGGAGGTCGGTCAGATACGCAGTATTTT. It is translated as CASIEAGGRSDTQYF.

There are a few counts of this clonotype. V gene TRBV6-2 or TRBV6-3 combines with J gene TRBJ2-7, with 7 bases lining up with TRBD1. V dropped 7 bases and J dropped 1; count of bases not matched to a gene: 4. The CDR3 is 13 residues long. Germline V CDR1 and CDR2: MNHEY, SVGEGT. CDR3 residues: CASTTGLSYEQYF. The CDR3 DNA is TGTGCCAGCACGACAGGGTTATCCTACGAGCAGTACTTC.

This clonotype showed up just a few times. V is TRBV7-2 and J is TRBJ2-7; D is ambiguous. This CDR3 has 14 amino acids. Germline CDR1 is SGHTA and CDR2 is FQGNSA. V lost 5 bases and J 5 bases, leaving 16 bases between the germline ends. Written as DNA, the CDR3 is TGTGCCAGCAGCCGAGCCTCCGGTGCGGACGAGCAGTACTTC. It encodes CASSRASGADEQYF. The full variable domain, completed using reference TRBV7-2 and TRBJ2-7, is GAGVSQSPSNKVTEKGKDVELRCDPISGHTALYWYRQSLGQGLEFLIYFQGNSAPDKSGLPSDRFSAERTGGSVSTLTIQRTQQEDSAVYLCASSRASGADEQYFGPGTRLTVT.

This clonotype was counted many times. V is TRBV6-2 or TRBV6-3 and J is TRBJ2-3, with D possibly matching TRBD2 (6 bases). Germline V gene sequence: CDR1 MNHEY, CDR2 SVGEGT. Trimming cost V 6 bases and J 2 bases, with 15 bases left between them. This CDR3 is 15 amino acids long. This CDR3 is CASSDSGKLTDTQYF. The DNA of the CDR3 is TGTGCCAGCAGCGATAGCGGAAAGCTCACAGATACGCAGTATTTT.

This chain connects TRBV7-9 to TRBJ2-3, with D uncertain. CDR1 is SEHNR, CDR2 FQNEAQ, per germline (reference sequence). Trimming took off 1 base at V and 7 bases at J, with 15 bases between the two ends. The CDR3 spans 15 residues. CDR3 DNA: TGTGCCAGCAGCTTAGGGCTACTTCCCAAAAATACGCAGTATTTT. Amino acids: CASSLGLLPKNTQYF.

This clonotype came up a few times. This chain joins TRBV29-1 and TRBJ2-5; possible D gene TRBD1, 7 bases. Trimming shortened V by 1 base and J by 6 bases, and 15 bases separated the two germline ends. The germline gives CDR1 SQVTM, CDR2 ANQGSEA. The CDR3 contains 14 residues. CDR3 residues: CSVEGGDSRKTQYF. The CDR3 nucleotides are TGCAGCGTTGAAGGCGGGGACAGTCGAAAGACCCAGTACTTC.

This sequence joins TRBV14 and TRBJ2-2; D is unresolved. V lost 0 bases and J 0 bases, leaving 11 bases between the germline ends. The CDR3 consists of 17 residues. CDR1 and CDR2 from the germline V gene are SGHDN and FVKESK. The CDR3 nucleotides read TGTGCCAGCAGCCAAGATTTGTGGCGGACGAACACCGGGGAGCTGTTTTTT. This gives the protein CASSQDLWRTNTGELFF.

This clonotype was detected ten times or more. J is TRBJ1-1 and V is TRBV7-2; 9 nucleotides match TRBD1. The CDR3 has 16 amino acids. Per the germline V gene, CDR1 is SGHTA and CDR2 is FQGNSA. V was pared by 4 bases and J by 6 bases, with 12 bases of the junction left unmatched. The CDR3: CASSSIQGARKSEAFF. In nucleotides, the CDR3 is TGTGCCAGCAGCTCAATACAGGGGGCGCGTAAGTCTGAAGCTTTCTTT.